This T cell receptor (beta chain) originates from a study of T cell repertoires in cytomegalovirus infection. Study at large: Public TCR beta signatures marked donors with CMV infection and the matching HLA.

This clonotype was recorded a few times. Its antigen remains unknown. General observations from the study: Carriage of CMV together with the relevant HLA was identifiable through cumulative public TCR beta family frequency. CMV-specific HLA-C-restricted TCR beta clonotypes dominated the ex vivo response.

MiXCR was run by TCRdb on the reads, yielding one entry per CDR3 protein. Found here are 450,000 to 550,000 distinct CDR3 sequences, more than 15% of them singletons; the top ten hold approximately 24%. This clonotype originated in a human donor in good health (CMV status not recorded). Some clones in this sample may be carry-over from other donors' samples. Sequencing was performed on CD8+ T cells from PBMCs.

CDR3 DNA: TGTGCCAGCAGTCTCGGACTCTCGTTTTCCTACGAGCAGTACTTC. Encoded protein: CASSLGLSFSYEQYF. This chain connects TRBV12-3 or TRBV12-4 to TRBJ2-7, with D perhaps matching TRBD2 (5 bases). The CDR3 runs 15 residues. V lost 5 bases, J lost 1 base, and 15 bases lay in between.